A selection of T cell receptor beta chains follows, all from one sample in a study of identical twins. TCRdb independently ran MiXCR on the 5' RACE reads; one entry per CDR3 protein. The sample shows approximately 490,000 distinct CDR3 sequences, 20% to 25% of them seen only once. These data also featured in a second study, about yellow fever vaccine responses in identical twins.

Sequenced input: CD4+ T cells sorted from blood. The receptors were gathered from a woman aged 18 to 35 in good health. Each CDR3 is given with its conserved first and last residue. A D gene is named only where the DNA matches it firmly. Only some rows state a clone size, as once, few, many or a class for expanded clones.

TRBJ2-3	TRBV29-1	TRBD1	many	CSVKSDRADTQYF	TGCAGCGTTAAATCCGACAGGGCGGATACGCAGTATTTT
TRBJ2-3	TRBV11-2	TRBD1	.	CASSYGTGSDTQYF	TGTGCCAGCAGCTACGGGACAGGGTCAGATACGCAGTATTTT
TRBJ2-2	TRBV7-6	.	few	CASSLASYGELFF	TGTGCCAGCAGCTTAGCGTCGTACGGGGAGCTGTTTTTT
TRBJ1-6	TRBV5-1	TRBD1	few	CASRLRQGWDSPLHF	TGCGCCAGCAGATTACGACAGGGGTGGGATTCACCCCTCCACTTT
TRBJ2-7	TRBV10-3	TRBD2	.	CATASGTSGPYEQYF	TGTGCCACCGCTTCAGGGACTAGCGGCCCCTACGAGCAGTACTTC
TRBJ1-6	TRBV6-1	.	few	CASTDGSNANSPLHF	TGTGCCAGCACCGACGGAAGTAACGCTAATTCACCCCTCCACTTT
TRBJ1-5	TRBV11-2	.	many	CASSLEGYQPQHF	TGTGCCAGCAGCTTGGAGGGGTATCAGCCCCAGCATTTT
TRBJ2-1	TRBV5-1	TRBD2	few	CASSFNRVTRLAGGSNEQFF	TGCGCCAGCAGCTTCAATAGGGTAACCCGGCTAGCGGGAGGAAGCAATGAGCAGTTCTTC
TRBJ2-7	TRBV12-3/TRBV12-4	.	few	CASSGGTALRYF	TGTGCCAGCAGTGGGGGTACCGCTCTTAGGTACTTC
TRBJ2-2	TRBV20-1	.	few	CSAYGRRTGELFF	TGCAGCGCCTACGGACGGAGGACCGGGGAGCTGTTTTTT
TRBJ2-7	TRBV5-1	.	.	CASSLDGRVYEQYF	TGCGCCAGCAGCTTGGATGGACGGGTCTACGAGCAGTACTTC
TRBJ2-4	TRBV20-1	TRBD2	.	CSAAPVGGSLNIQYF	TGCAGTGCAGCTCCGGTCGGGGGGTCGCTAAACATTCAGTACTTC
TRBJ2-5	TRBV2	TRBD1	.	CASSRLDRVGGQETQYF	TGTGCCAGCAGTCGACTTGACAGGGTTGGGGGCCAAGAGACCCAGTACTTC
TRBJ1-4	TRBV5-1	TRBD1	.	CASSLEGGSLELFF	TGCGCCAGCAGCTTGGAAGGGGGCAGTTTAGAGCTGTTTTTT
TRBJ2-3	TRBV5-1	TRBD1	few	CASSPRTGGGKLADTQYF	TGCGCCAGCAGCCCTCGGACAGGGGGCGGTAAATTAGCAGATACGCAGTATTTT
TRBJ2-3	TRBV12-3/TRBV12-4	TRBD1	many	CASTPLGQGAADTQYF	TGTGCCAGCACCCCCCTAGGGCAGGGGGCCGCAGATACGCAGTATTTT
TRBJ2-2	TRBV5-1	.	few	CASSPPIDTGELFF	TGCGCCAGCAGCCCTCCTATTGACACCGGGGAGCTGTTTTTT
TRBJ2-2	TRBV3-1	TRBD2	.	CASSQDTGTSTGELFF	TGTGCCAGCAGCCAAGATACCGGGACTAGCACCGGGGAGCTGTTTTTT
TRBJ2-5	TRBV20-1	.	few	CSATQETQYF	TGCAGTGCTACCCAAGAGACCCAGTACTTC
TRBJ2-5	TRBV6-5	.	.	CASSYSSVAVGETQYF	TGTGCCAGCAGTTACTCGTCGGTAGCGGTGGGGGAGACCCAGTACTTC
TRBJ2-7	TRBV15	.	few	CATSRATSYYEQYF	TGTGCCACCAGCAGAGCCACTAGTTACTACGAGCAGTACTTC
TRBJ2-2	TRBV11-2	TRBD2	.	CASSQGQGLARNTGELFF	TGTGCCAGCAGCCAAGGACAGGGACTAGCGAGGAACACCGGGGAGCTGTTTTTT